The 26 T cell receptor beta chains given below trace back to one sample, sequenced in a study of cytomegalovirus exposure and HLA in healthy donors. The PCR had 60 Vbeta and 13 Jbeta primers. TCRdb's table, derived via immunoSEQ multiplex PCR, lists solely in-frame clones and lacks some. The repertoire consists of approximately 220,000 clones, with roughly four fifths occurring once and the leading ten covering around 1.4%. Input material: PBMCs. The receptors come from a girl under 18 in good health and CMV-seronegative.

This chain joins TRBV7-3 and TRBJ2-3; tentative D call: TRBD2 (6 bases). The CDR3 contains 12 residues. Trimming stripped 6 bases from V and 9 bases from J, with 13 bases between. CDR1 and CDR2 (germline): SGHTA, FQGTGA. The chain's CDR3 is CASSPGGGTQYF. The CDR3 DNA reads TGTGCCAGCAGTCCAGGTGGAGGGACGCAGTATTTT.

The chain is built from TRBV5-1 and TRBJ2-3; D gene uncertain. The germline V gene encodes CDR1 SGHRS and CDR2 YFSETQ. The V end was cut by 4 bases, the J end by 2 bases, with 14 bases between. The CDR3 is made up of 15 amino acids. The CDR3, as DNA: TGCGCCAGCAGCACACAACTACTTTCCACAGATACGCAGTATTTT. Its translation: CASSTQLLSTDTQYF.

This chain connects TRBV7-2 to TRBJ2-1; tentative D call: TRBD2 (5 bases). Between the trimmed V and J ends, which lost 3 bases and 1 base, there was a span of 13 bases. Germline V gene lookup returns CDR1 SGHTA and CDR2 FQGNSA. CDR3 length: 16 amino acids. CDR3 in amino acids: CASSFMTGGSYNEQFF. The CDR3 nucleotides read TGTGCCAGCAGCTTCATGACGGGCGGGTCCTACAATGAGCAGTTCTTC.

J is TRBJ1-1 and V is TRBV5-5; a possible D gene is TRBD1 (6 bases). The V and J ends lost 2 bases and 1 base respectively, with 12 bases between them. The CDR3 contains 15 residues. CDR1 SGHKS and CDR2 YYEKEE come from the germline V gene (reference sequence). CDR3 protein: CASSFQGRSNTEAFF. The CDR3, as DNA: TGTGCCAGCAGCTTCCAGGGGAGATCGAACACTGAAGCTTTCTTT.

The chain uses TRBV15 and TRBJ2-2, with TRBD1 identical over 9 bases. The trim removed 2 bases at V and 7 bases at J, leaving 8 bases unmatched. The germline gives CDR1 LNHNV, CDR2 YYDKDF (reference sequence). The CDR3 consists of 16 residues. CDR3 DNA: TGTGCCACCAGCAGACCGGGACAGGGAATGGTCGGGGAGCTGTTTTTT. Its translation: CATSRPGQGMVGELFF.

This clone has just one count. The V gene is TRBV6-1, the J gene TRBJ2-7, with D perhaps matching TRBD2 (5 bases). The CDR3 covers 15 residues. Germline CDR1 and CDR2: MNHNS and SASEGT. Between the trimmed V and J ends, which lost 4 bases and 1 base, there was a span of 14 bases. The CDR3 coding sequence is TGTGCCAGCAGTGCCGGGATAGTAGTTTCCTACGAGCAGTACTTC. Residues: CASSAGIVVSYEQYF.

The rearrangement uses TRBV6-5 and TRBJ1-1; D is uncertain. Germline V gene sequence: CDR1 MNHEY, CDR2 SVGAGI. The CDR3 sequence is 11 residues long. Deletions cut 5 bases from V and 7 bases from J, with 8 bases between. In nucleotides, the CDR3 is TGTGCCAGCAGTGCCAAGCGTGAAGCTTTCTTT. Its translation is CASSAKREAFF.

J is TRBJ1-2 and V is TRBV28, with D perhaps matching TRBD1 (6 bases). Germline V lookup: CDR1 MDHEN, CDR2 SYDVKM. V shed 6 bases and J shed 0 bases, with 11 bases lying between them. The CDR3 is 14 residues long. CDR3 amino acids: CASRETGPNYGYTF. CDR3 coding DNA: TGTGCCAGCAGAGAGACAGGACCTAACTATGGCTACACCTTC.

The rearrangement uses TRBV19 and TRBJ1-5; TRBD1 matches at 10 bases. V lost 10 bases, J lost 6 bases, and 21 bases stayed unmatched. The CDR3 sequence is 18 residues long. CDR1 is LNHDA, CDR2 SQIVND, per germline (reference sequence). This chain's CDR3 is CATTPDPSGTGVGQPQHF. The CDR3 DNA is TGTGCCACCACCCCCGATCCCTCCGGGACAGGGGTAGGTCAGCCCCAGCATTTT.

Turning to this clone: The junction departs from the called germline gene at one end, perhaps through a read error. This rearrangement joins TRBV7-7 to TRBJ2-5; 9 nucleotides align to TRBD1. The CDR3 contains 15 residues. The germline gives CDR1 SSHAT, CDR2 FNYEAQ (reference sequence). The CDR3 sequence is CASSSGQGRQETQYF. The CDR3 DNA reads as TGTGCTAGCAGTTCGGGACAGGGCAGGCAAGAGACCCAGTACTTC.

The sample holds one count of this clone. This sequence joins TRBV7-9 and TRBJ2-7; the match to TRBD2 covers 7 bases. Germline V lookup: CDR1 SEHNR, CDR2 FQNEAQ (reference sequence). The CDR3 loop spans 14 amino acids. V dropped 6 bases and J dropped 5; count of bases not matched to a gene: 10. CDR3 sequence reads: CASSYLAVLDEQYF. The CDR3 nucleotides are TGTGCCAGCAGTTATCTAGCGGTTCTGGACGAGCAGTACTTC.

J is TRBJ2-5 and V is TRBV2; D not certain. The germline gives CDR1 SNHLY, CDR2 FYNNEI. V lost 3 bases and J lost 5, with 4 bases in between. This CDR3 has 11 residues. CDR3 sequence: CASSESETQYF. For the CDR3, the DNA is TGTGCCAGCAGTGAGAGTGAGACCCAGTACTTC.

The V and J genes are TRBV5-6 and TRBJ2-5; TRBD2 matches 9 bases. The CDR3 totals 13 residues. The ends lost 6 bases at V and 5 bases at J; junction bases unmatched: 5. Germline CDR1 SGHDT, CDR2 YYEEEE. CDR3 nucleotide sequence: TGTGCCAGCACCCGGACTAGCGACGAGACCCAGTACTTC. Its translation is CASTRTSDETQYF.

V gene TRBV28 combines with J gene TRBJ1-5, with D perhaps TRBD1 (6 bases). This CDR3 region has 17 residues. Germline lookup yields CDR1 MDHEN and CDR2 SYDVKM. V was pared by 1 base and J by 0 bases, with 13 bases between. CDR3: CASSLYRTAYSNQPQHF. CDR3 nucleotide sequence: TGTGCCAGCAGTTTATACCGGACAGCTTATAGCAATCAGCCCCAGCATTTT.

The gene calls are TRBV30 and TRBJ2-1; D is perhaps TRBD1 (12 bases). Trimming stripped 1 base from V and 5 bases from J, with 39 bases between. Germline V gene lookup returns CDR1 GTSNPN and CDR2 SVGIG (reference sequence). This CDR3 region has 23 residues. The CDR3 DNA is TGTGCCTGGAGTGACCGGGACAGGGGGCTAGCGGGGGGCCAAGCGAAATGGAACAATGAGCAGTTCTTC. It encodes CAWSDRDRGLAGGQAKWNNEQFF.

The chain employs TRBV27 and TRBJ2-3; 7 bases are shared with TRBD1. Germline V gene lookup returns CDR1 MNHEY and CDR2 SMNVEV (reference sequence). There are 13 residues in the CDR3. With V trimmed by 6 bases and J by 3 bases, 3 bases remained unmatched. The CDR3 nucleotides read TGTGCCAGCAGGGACAGGAGAACAGATACGCAGTATTTT. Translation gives CASRDRRTDTQYF.

DNA for the CDR3: TGCGCCAGCAGCTTGGTACCCCCAGGGGGCGTTGGCTACACCTTC. Its protein is CASSLVPPGGVGYTF. The J gene is TRBJ1-2, the V gene TRBV5-1; 8 bases agree with TRBD1. This CDR3 has 15 residues. Trimming removed 0 bases from V and 7 bases from J; junction bases left unmatched: 8. From germline, CDR1 is SGHRS and CDR2 YFSETQ.

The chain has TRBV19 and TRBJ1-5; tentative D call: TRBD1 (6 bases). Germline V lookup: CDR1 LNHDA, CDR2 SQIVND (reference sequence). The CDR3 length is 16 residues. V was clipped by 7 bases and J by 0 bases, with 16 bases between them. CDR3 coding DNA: TGTGCCAGTATGGATCGTAGGGGGAGTAGCAATCAGCCCCAGCATTTT. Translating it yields CASMDRRGSSNQPQHF.

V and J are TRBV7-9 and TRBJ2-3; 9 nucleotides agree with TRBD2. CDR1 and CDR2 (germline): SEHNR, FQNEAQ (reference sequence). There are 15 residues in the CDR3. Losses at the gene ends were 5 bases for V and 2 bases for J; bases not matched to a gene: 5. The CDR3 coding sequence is TGTGCCAGCAGCGGGCTAGCGGGATTCACAGATACGCAGTATTTT. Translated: CASSGLAGFTDTQYF.

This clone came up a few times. The CDR3 DNA is TGTGCCAGCAGCGACGACAGGGCGCGCCTGGATACGCAGTATTTT. It encodes CASSDDRARLDTQYF. This chain joins TRBV25-1 and TRBJ2-3, with TRBD1 identical over 7 bases. Germline values: CDR1 MGHDK, CDR2 SYGVNS. The CDR3 consists of 15 residues. J lost 6 bases, V lost 6 bases, and 12 bases had no gene match.

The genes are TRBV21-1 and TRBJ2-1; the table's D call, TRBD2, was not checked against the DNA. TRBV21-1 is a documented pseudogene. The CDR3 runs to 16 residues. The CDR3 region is CASSKKPGTSDNEQFF. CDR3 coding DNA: TGTGCCAGCAGCAAAAAGCCCGGGACTAGCGACAATGAGCAGTTCTTC.

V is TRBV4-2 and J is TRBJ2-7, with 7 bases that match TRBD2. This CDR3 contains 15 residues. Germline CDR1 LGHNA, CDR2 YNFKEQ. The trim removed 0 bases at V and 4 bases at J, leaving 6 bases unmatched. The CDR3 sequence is CASSQDRASGYEQYF. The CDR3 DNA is TGTGCCAGCAGCCAAGATAGGGCTAGCGGATACGAGCAGTACTTC.

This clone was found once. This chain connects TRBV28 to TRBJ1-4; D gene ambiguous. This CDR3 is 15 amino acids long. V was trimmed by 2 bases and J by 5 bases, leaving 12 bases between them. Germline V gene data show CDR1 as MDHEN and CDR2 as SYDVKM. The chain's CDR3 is CASSLPQDGNEKLFF. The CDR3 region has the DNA TGTGCCAGCAGTTTACCACAAGACGGGAATGAAAAACTGTTTTTT. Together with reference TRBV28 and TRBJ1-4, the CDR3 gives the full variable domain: DVKVTQSSRYLVKRTGEKVFLECVQDMDHENMFWYRQDPGLGLRLIYFSYDVKMKEKGDIPEGYSVSREKKERFSLILESASTNQTSMYLCASSLPQDGNEKLFFGSGTQLSVL.

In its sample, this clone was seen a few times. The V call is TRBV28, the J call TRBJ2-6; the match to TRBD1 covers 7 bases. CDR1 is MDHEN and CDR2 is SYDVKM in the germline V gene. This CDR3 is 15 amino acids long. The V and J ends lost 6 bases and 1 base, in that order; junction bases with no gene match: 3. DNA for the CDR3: TGTGCCAGCAGCGAGACAGGGTCTGGGGCCAACGTCCTGACTTTC. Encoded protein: CASSETGSGANVLTF. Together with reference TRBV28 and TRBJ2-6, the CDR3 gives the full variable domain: DVKVTQSSRYLVKRTGEKVFLECVQDMDHENMFWYRQDPGLGLRLIYFSYDVKMKEKGDIPEGYSVSREKKERFSLILESASTNQTSMYLCASSETGSGANVLTFGAGSRLTVL.

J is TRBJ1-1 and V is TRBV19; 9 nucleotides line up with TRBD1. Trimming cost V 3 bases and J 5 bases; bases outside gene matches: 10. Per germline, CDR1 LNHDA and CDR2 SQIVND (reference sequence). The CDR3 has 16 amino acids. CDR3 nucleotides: TGTGCCAGTAGTATGGGGACAGGGAGCCGACGGACTGAAGCTTTCTTT. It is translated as CASSMGTGSRRTEAFF.

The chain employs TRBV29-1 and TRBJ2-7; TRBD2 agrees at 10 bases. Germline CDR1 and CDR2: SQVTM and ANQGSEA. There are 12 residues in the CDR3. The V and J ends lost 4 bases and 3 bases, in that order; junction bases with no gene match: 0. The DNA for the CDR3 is TGCAGCGTTGCTAGCGGGAGCTACGAGCAGTACTTC. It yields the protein CSVASGSYEQYF.